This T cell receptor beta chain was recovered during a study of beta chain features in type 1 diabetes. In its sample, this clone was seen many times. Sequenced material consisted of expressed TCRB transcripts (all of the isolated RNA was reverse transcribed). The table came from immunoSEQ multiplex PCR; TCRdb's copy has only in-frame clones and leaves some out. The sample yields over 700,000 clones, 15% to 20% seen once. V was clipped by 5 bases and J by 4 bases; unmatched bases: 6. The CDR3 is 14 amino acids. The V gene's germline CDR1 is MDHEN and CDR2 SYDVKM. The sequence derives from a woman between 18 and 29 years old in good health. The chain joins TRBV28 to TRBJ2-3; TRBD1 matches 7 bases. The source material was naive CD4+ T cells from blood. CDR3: CASSRDRAADTQYF. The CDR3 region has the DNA TGTGCCAGCAGTCGAGACAGGGCTGCAGATACGCAGTATTTT. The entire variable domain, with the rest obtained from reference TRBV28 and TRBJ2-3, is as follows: DVKVTQSSRYLVKRTGEKVFLECVQDMDHENMFWYRQDPGLGLRLIYFSYDVKMKEKGDIPEGYSVSREKKERFSLILESASTNQTSMYLCASSRDRAADTQYFGPGTRLTVL.